This paragraph covers one TCR beta chain sequence. This record belongs to a study of blood T cell repertoires in COVID-19. Germline loops: CDR1 LGHDT, CDR2 YNNKEL (reference sequence). CDR3 size: 15 residues. V lost 1 base to trimming and J lost 6 bases; unmatched junction nucleotides: 6. Method: immunoSEQ multiplex PCR; TCRdb's copy keeps in-frame clones and lacks some. The sample has about 200,000 clones, around 82% seen once. The TCR originated in a woman aged 55-70 years with acute COVID-19. The V call is TRBV3-1 (or the pseudogene TRBV3-2), the J call TRBJ2-1; 7 bases match TRBD1. Sequenced material: PBMCs or T cells enriched from blood (not recorded which). This CDR3 is CASSQAVTGFNEQFF. For the CDR3, the DNA is TGTGCCAGCAGCCAAGCTGTGACAGGGTTCAATGAGCAGTTCTTC.